One and the same sample provided the 14 T cell receptor beta chains below, sequenced in a study of OX40 agonist ivuxolimab in advanced cancers. Data came from immunoSEQ multiplex PCR; TCRdb stores just in-frame clones and leaves some out. The sample holds tens of thousands of clones, 75% to 85% seen once. The sample here was CD4+ or CD8+ T cells sorted from blood, taken in a trial of the OX40 agonist ivuxolimab. Receptors were obtained from an adult with an advanced solid tumor such as melanoma, head and neck, liver or kidney cancer.

This clone appeared a single time. The rearrangement joins TRBV19 to TRBJ1-6, with 12 bases aligning to TRBD1. The CDR3 extends over 18 amino acids. Germline CDR1 and CDR2: LNHDA and SQIVND (reference sequence). V trimming: 5 bases; J trimming: 8 bases; junction bases outside the gene matches: 13. CDR3 sequence reads: CASSPSSSGQGAYSPLHF. The CDR3 DNA follows: TGTGCCAGTAGTCCTAGTTCTTCGGGACAGGGGGCTTATTCACCCCTCCACTTT.

V and J are TRBV2 and TRBJ2-7; D may match TRBD1 or TRBD2 (5 bases each). CDR1 is SNHLY and CDR2 is FYNNEI in the germline V gene. V lost 3 bases to trimming and J lost 3 bases, with 18 bases between them. The CDR3 extends over 16 amino acids. The DNA for the CDR3 is TGTGCCAGCAGTGAGGGACGGCCGGCGTCGGGCTACGAGCAGTACTTC. Translated: CASSEGRPASGYEQYF.

This chain uses TRBV2 with TRBJ1-2; the D is unclear. Trimming took 2 bases from V and 4 from J, leaving 11 bases between them. This CDR3 contains 14 residues. The germline V gene encodes CDR1 SNHLY and CDR2 FYNNEI. CDR3 nucleotide sequence: TGTGCCAGCAGTGAATGGCAGGCTACCTATGGCTACACCTTC. The encoded protein is CASSEWQATYGYTF.

Notes on this clone: A junction end diverges from the germline sequence, so it may reflect a read error. The genes are TRBV27 and TRBJ2-5; 7 bases are shared with TRBD1. The CDR3 has 16 amino acids. The germline CDR1 and CDR2 sequences are MNHEY and SMNVEV (reference sequence). CDR3 region: CASSLKALTGPETQHF. CDR3 nucleotides: TGTGCCAGCAGTTTAAAGGCCCTGACAGGGCCAGAGACCCAGCACTTC.

This clone has just one count. The gene calls are TRBV6-5 and TRBJ1-2, with D unresolved. Germline loops: CDR1 MNHEY, CDR2 SVGAGI. The CDR3 totals 11 residues. V dropped 7 bases and J dropped 2 bases, with 5 bases sitting between them. The chain's CDR3 is CASNGNYGYTF. The CDR3 coding sequence is TGTGCCAGCAATGGAAACTATGGCTACACCTTC.

The genes are TRBV9 and TRBJ1-4; the match to TRBD1 covers 7 bases. This CDR3 has 16 residues. V lost 1 base, J lost 7 bases, and 10 bases stayed unmatched. Germline lookup yields CDR1 SGDLS and CDR2 YYNGEE. The DNA for the CDR3 is TGTGCCAGCAGCGTAAACACAGGGGCGGGTGGTGAAAAACTGTTTTTT. Translating gives CASSVNTGAGGEKLFF.

The chain uses TRBV6-1 and TRBJ2-1; tentative D call: TRBD1 (6 bases). With 7 bases removed from V and 4 bases from J, the gap between germline ends came to 11 bases. Germline loops: CDR1 MNHNS, CDR2 SASEGT. CDR3 size: 13 residues. CDR3 residues: CASNRQVYNEQFF. The CDR3 DNA reads as TGTGCCAGCAACCGACAGGTTTACAATGAGCAGTTCTTC.

For the CDR3, the DNA is TGCAGCGTTTCTTGGACAGGGGTGGGCACCGGGGAGCTGTTTTTT. As protein: CSVSWTGVGTGELFF. The chain links TRBV29-1 to TRBJ2-2; 9 bases align to TRBD1. Germline V gene sequence: CDR1 SQVTM, CDR2 ANQGSEA. There are 15 residues in the CDR3. V was clipped by 5 bases and J by 4 bases; unmatched bases: 8.

V gene TRBV5-4 combines with J gene TRBJ2-5; 10 nucleotides agree with TRBD2. V trimming: 5 bases; J trimming: 3 bases; junction bases outside the gene matches: 7. The CDR3 covers 15 residues. CDR1 is SGHNT and CDR2 is YYREEE in the germline V gene (reference sequence). Here the CDR3 reads CASRISGGPKETQYF. CDR3 sequence (DNA): TGTGCCAGCAGGATTAGCGGGGGGCCAAAAGAGACCCAGTACTTC.

The chain carries TRBV10-2 and TRBJ2-5; TRBD2 is a possible D gene (7 bases). Looked up from germline, CDR1 is WSHSY and CDR2 is SAAADI. V lost 0 bases to trimming and J lost 7 bases, with 15 bases between them. The CDR3 is 15 amino acids. The CDR3 is CASSESGGRAGTQYF. The DNA of the CDR3 is TGCGCCAGCAGTGAGTCGGGGGGGCGGGCCGGGACCCAGTACTTC.

The rearrangement links TRBV5-1 to TRBJ1-1, with a possible D match to TRBD1 (5 bases). V dropped 0 bases and J dropped 3 bases, with 9 bases sitting between them. The CDR3 totals 14 residues. Looked up from germline, CDR1 is SGHRS and CDR2 is YFSETQ. CDR3 nucleotides: TGCGCCAGCAGCTTGGGGGGCAGGTACACTGAAGCTTTCTTT. This codes for CASSLGGRYTEAFF.

This clone has only a few counts. V gene TRBV19 combines with J gene TRBJ2-3, with 8 positions matching TRBD2. J gave up 4 bases and V 7 bases, and 7 bases lay outside the gene matches. This CDR3 has 14 amino acids. Looked up from germline, CDR1 is LNHDA and CDR2 is SQIVND (reference sequence). The CDR3 bases are TGTGCCAGTATGGCTAGCGGGTACTCAGATACGCAGTATTTT. This codes for CASMASGYSDTQYF.

This chain connects TRBV4-2 to TRBJ2-7, with D possibly being TRBD1 (6 bases). Trimming removed 0 bases at V and 0 bases at J, with 12 bases between. The CDR3 has 16 amino acids. Germline V gives CDR1 LGHNA, CDR2 YNFKEQ. CDR3 sequence (DNA): TGTGCCAGCAGCCAAGACTCTACAGGGTACTCCTACGAGCAGTACTTC. Its translation: CASSQDSTGYSYEQYF.

The table lists this clone with a count of one. V and J are TRBV5-4 and TRBJ1-5; D might be TRBD1 (5 bases). V was shortened by 0 bases and J by 7 bases, with 11 bases between the two germline ends. The germline V gene encodes CDR1 SGHNT and CDR2 YYREEE (reference sequence). The CDR3 extends over 14 amino acids. The CDR3 coding sequence is TGTGCCAGCAGCTTGGCCTCTGGGGGGCAGCCCCAGCATTTT. Protein product: CASSLASGGQPQHF.